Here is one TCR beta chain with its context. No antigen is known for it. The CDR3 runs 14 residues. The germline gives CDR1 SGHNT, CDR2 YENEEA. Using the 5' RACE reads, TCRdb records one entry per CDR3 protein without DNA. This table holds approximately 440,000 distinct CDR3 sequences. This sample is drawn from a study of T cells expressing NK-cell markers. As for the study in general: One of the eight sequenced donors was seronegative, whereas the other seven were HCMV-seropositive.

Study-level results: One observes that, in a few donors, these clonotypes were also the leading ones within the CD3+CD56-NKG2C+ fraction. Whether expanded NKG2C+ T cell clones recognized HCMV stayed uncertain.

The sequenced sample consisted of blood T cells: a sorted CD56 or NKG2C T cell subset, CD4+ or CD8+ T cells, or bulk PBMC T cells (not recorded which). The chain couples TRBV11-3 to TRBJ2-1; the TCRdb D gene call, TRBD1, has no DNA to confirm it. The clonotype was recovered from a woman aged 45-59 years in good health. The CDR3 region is CASLRGGAYNEQFF.